This record looks at one T cell receptor beta chain sequence and its context. The data originate from a study of technical replicates of blood from four donors. CDR3 length: 17 residues. The V end lost 7 bases, the J end lost 5 bases, and 22 bases lay between the germline ends. The germline CDR1 and CDR2 sequences are SGDLS and YYNGEE. The assay was immunoSEQ multiplex PCR, and TCRdb's table has in-frame clones only and misses some. The sample contains some 87,000 clones, roughly 97% of which appear only once. J is TRBJ2-6 and V is TRBV9, with D uncertain. The source material was T cells isolated from PBMCs. The clonotype comes from a human donor in good health. The CDR3 DNA sequence: TGTGCCAGCTACTACAAGCTCAAACAAAGTCGGGCCAACGTCCTGACTTTC. Its protein is CASYYKLKQSRANVLTF.